The rows below give T cell receptor beta chains drawn from one sample of a study of T-cell reconstitution after alpha-beta-depleted transplantation in children. MiXCR, run by TCRdb on the PCR reads, gives a single entry per CDR3 protein. The sample lists 400,000 to 550,000 distinct CDR3 sequences, roughly a tenth occurring once. Specimen: PBMCs, collected before TCRalphabeta/CD19-depleted stem cell transplant. The receptors stem from a child aged 2 to 9 with inherited bone marrow failure, due to receive a stem cell transplant. The CDR3 runs from the conserved cysteine through the conserved F or W. Each record gives: V gene, D gene, J gene, clone size, CDR3 protein, CDR3 DNA. A D gene is named only where the DNA matches it firmly. Sizes are listed as once, few, many, or a class for an expanded clone.

V gene: TRBV27; D gene: .; J gene: TRBJ2-1; clone size: many; CDR3 protein: CASRKGPHFNNEQFF; CDR3 DNA: TGTGCCAGCAGAAAGGGACCACATTTTAACAATGAGCAGTTCTTC
V gene: TRBV4-3; D gene: TRBD1; J gene: TRBJ1-5; clone size: many; CDR3 protein: CASSQDRQGGGNQPQHF; CDR3 DNA: TGCGCCAGCAGCCAAGATAGACAGGGAGGGGGCAATCAGCCCCAGCATTTT
V gene: TRBV7-2; D gene: .; J gene: TRBJ2-5; clone size: many; CDR3 protein: CASSLGGGRETQYF; CDR3 DNA: TGTGCCAGCAGCTTAGGTGGGGGCAGAGAGACCCAGTACTTC
V gene: TRBV5-4; D gene: .; J gene: TRBJ2-3; clone size: many; CDR3 protein: CASSPSGSFGSDTQYF; CDR3 DNA: TGTGCCAGCAGTCCCTCCGGGTCATTCGGATCGGATACGCAGTATTTT
V gene: TRBV7-2; D gene: .; J gene: TRBJ1-3; clone size: few; CDR3 protein: CASSLAPGSGNTIYF; CDR3 DNA: TGTGCCAGCAGCTTAGCCCCGGGCTCTGGAAACACCATATATTTT
V gene: TRBV5-4; D gene: .; J gene: TRBJ2-5; clone size: many; CDR3 protein: CASSLIGSLQETQYF; CDR3 DNA: TGTGCCAGCAGCTTAATAGGCAGTCTACAAGAGACCCAGTACTTC
V gene: TRBV27; D gene: TRBD1; J gene: TRBJ1-5; clone size: many; CDR3 protein: CASRHRGGNQPQHF; CDR3 DNA: TGTGCCAGCAGGCACAGGGGTGGCAATCAGCCCCAGCATTTT
V gene: TRBV7-9; D gene: .; J gene: TRBJ2-6; clone size: many; CDR3 protein: CASSLWSAGANVLTF; CDR3 DNA: TGTGCCAGCAGCTTATGGTCTGCTGGGGCCAACGTCCTGACTTTC
V gene: TRBV18; D gene: .; J gene: TRBJ2-5; clone size: many; CDR3 protein: CASSPYANSEETQYF; CDR3 DNA: TGTGCCAGCTCACCATATGCAAACTCGGAGGAGACCCAGTACTTC
V gene: TRBV19; D gene: .; J gene: TRBJ1-1; clone size: few; CDR3 protein: CASSAQEGRTEAFF; CDR3 DNA: TGTGCCAGTAGTGCCCAGGAGGGGCGAACTGAAGCTTTCTTT